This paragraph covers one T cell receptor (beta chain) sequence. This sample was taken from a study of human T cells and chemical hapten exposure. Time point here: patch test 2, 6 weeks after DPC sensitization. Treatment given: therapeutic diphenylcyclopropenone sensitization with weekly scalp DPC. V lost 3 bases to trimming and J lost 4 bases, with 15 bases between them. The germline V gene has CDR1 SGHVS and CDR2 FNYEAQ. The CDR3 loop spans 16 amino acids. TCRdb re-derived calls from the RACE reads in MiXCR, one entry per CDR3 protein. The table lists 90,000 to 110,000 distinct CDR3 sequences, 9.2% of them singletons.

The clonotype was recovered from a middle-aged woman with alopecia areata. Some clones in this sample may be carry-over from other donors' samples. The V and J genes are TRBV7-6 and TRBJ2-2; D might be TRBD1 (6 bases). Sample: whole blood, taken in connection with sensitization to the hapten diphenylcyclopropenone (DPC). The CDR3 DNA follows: TGTGCCAGCAGCTTCTGGTCAAGGGGGAGCACCGGGGAGCTGTTTTTT. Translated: CASSFWSRGSTGELFF.